The rows below give T cell receptor beta chains drawn from one sample of a study of blood T cell repertoires in COVID-19. Libraries were prepared by immunoSEQ multiplex PCR; TCRdb keeps only in-frame clonotypes and omits some of them. The sample holds a few hundred thousand clones, 75% to 90% seen once. The specimen was peripheral blood. The source of these receptors is a young man with active or convalescent COVID-19. Both conserved end residues are part of each CDR3. A D gene is named only where the DNA matches it firmly. Clone size is stated in some rows and not others, as once, few, many or a class when expanded.

d_gene,j_gene,abundance,v_gene,CDR3aa,CDR3nt
.,TRBJ2-2,.,TRBV6-5,CASSYEATGELFF,TGTGCCAGCAGTTACGAAGCCACCGGGGAGCTGTTTTTT
.,TRBJ1-3,.,TRBV6-5,CASNERGINTIYF,TGTGCCAGCAACGAACGGGGGATAAACACCATATATTTT
.,TRBJ2-3,.,TRBV18,CASSPRSGGTDTQYF,TGTGCCAGCTCACCAAGGTCAGGGGGCACAGATACGCAGTATTTT
.,TRBJ1-6,.,TRBV14,CASSLGERDSRRGGSPLHF,TGTGCCAGCAGCCTCGGGGAGCGAGACAGCCGCAGGGGTGGTTCACCCCTCCACTTT
TRBD1,TRBJ2-7,.,TRBV2,CASRDEQGAYEQYF,TGTGCCAGCAGAGACGAACAGGGGGCCTACGAGCAGTACTTC
.,TRBJ1-5,.,TRBV4-1,CASSQAPGNGNQPQHF,TGCGCCAGCAGCCAAGCCCCAGGGAACGGCAATCAGCCCCAGCATTTT
TRBD2,TRBJ2-3,.,TRBV15,CATSSPLAGGSTDTQYF,TGTGCCACCAGCAGCCCTCTAGCGGGGGGAAGCACAGATACGCAGTATTTT
TRBD2,TRBJ2-5,.,TRBV30,CAWSLGTSTYSETQYF,TGTGCCTGGAGTCTGGGGACTAGCACTTACTCGGAGACCCAGTACTTC
TRBD1,TRBJ2-1,.,TRBV27,CASSSAVQGAGEQFF,TGTGCCAGCAGTTCGGCGGTACAGGGGGCCGGTGAGCAGTTCTTC
TRBD2,TRBJ2-1,.,TRBV24-1,CATSDGLAGTTSGEQFF,TGTGCCACCAGTGACGGACTAGCGGGGACGACCTCGGGTGAGCAGTTCTTC
TRBD1,TRBJ2-1,.,TRBV29-1,CSARDRVSEQFF,TGCAGCGCAAGAGACAGGGTCAGTGAGCAGTTCTTC
TRBD1,TRBJ2-7,.,TRBV27,CASSSGTGPTYEQYF,TGTGCCAGCAGTTCGGGGACAGGACCCACCTACGAGCAGTACTTC
.,TRBJ1-6,.,TRBV6-2/TRBV6-3,CASSYLRYRDNSPLHF,TGTGCCAGCAGTTATCTCAGGTACAGGGATAATTCACCCCTCCACTTT
.,TRBJ2-1,.,TRBV19,CASSIDPRNYNEQFF,TGTGCCAGTAGTATAGACCCCAGAAACTACAATGAGCAGTTCTTC
.,TRBJ1-1,.,TRBV7-9,CASSHYTNTEAFF,TGTGCCAGCAGTCACTACACTAACACTGAAGCTTTCTTT
TRBD2,TRBJ2-1,.,TRBV10-3,CAISDELAGADEQFF,TGTGCCATCAGTGATGAACTAGCGGGGGCCGATGAGCAGTTCTTC
.,TRBJ2-7,.,TRBV27,CASSFYGSYEQYF,TGTGCCAGCAGTTTCTATGGTTCCTACGAGCAGTACTTC
.,TRBJ2-7,.,TRBV6-5,CASSYPGPYNEQYF,TGTGCCAGCAGTTACCCAGGCCCATATAACGAGCAGTACTTC
TRBD2,TRBJ2-4,.,TRBV5-1,CASSLAQRGGIAKNIQYF,TGCGCCAGCAGCTTGGCGCAGCGGGGGGGAATAGCCAAAAACATTCAGTACTTC
.,TRBJ2-1,once,TRBV4-2,CASSQDAPQGRTVGSYNEQFF,TGTGCCAGCAGCCAAGATGCTCCACAGGGAAGAACGGTGGGCTCCTACAATGAGCAGTTCTTC
.,TRBJ1-5,.,TRBV7-8,CASSLARAAITDQPQHF,TGTGCCAGCAGCTTAGCGAGGGCGGCAATAACGGATCAGCCCCAGCATTTT
TRBD1,TRBJ2-2,.,TRBV5-1,CASSWDGTGSTGELFF,TGCGCCAGCAGCTGGGACGGGACAGGGTCTACCGGGGAGCTGTTTTTT
.,TRBJ1-6,.,TRBV25-1,CASSGETGTNSPLHF,TGTGCCAGCAGTGGAGAGACAGGTACTAATTCACCCCTCCACTTT
TRBD1,TRBJ2-2,.,TRBV5-1,CASSWGQGAEGELFF,TGCGCCAGCAGCTGGGGACAGGGGGCAGAAGGGGAGCTGTTTTTT
.,TRBJ1-1,.,TRBV6-6,CASSYSSRSALGAFF,TGTGCCAGCAGTTACTCGTCTAGGTCGGCCCTTGGCGCTTTCTTT
TRBD1,TRBJ1-2,.,TRBV14,CASSPPQGAVYGYTF,TGTGCCAGCAGCCCTCCGCAGGGGGCGGTCTATGGCTACACCTTC
TRBD1,TRBJ1-6,few,TRBV7-9,CASHTFGTGVSPLHF,TGTGCCAGCCACACATTCGGGACAGGGGTTTCACCCCTCCACTTT
.,TRBJ1-1,.,TRBV18,CASSPWAGENTEAFF,TGTGCCAGCTCACCATGGGCAGGTGAGAACACTGAAGCTTTCTTT
.,TRBJ1-3,.,TRBV7-2,CASSLGHRSSGNTIYF,TGTGCCAGCAGCTTAGGACACCGATCCTCTGGAAACACCATATATTTT
.,TRBJ1-1,.,TRBV9,CASSAPPGNTEAFF,TGTGCCAGCAGCGCCCCACCAGGAAACACTGAAGCTTTCTTT
.,TRBJ2-7,.,TRBV4-3,CASSQNLPDEGTYEQYF,TGCGCCAGCAGCCAGAACCTTCCTGACGAGGGAACCTACGAGCAGTACTTC
TRBD1,TRBJ1-1,.,TRBV6-5,CASREGQTNTEAFF,TGTGCCAGCAGGGAGGGACAGACGAACACTGAAGCTTTCTTT
.,TRBJ2-3,.,TRBV27,CASSFTLAGADTQYF,TGTGCCAGCAGTTTCACACTAGCAGGTGCAGATACGCAGTATTTT
TRBD1,TRBJ1-4,.,TRBV27,CASTGGGGKLFF,TGTGCCAGCACCGGAGGGGGCGGGAAACTGTTTTTT
.,TRBJ1-5,.,TRBV11-2,CASSLDGAGNQPQHF,TGTGCCAGCAGCTTAGATGGGGCAGGCAATCAGCCCCAGCATTTT
.,TRBJ1-5,once,TRBV6-5,CASTIRGYQPQHF,TGTGCCAGCACCATCAGGGGATATCAGCCCCAGCATTTT
TRBD2,TRBJ2-1,.,TRBV7-2,CASSLPLGLAGVPNEQFF,TGTGCCAGCAGCTTACCTCTCGGACTAGCGGGGGTCCCGAATGAGCAGTTCTTC
.,TRBJ1-6,.,TRBV4-1,CASSQSLRSYNSPLHF,TGCGCCAGCAGCCAAAGTCTGAGGTCCTATAATTCACCCCTCCACTTT
TRBD2,TRBJ2-7,.,TRBV5-8,CASSFLADVGYEQYF,TGTGCCAGCAGCTTTCTAGCGGACGTGGGCTACGAGCAGTACTTC
.,TRBJ2-5,.,TRBV9,CASSVATGQLQYF,TGTGCCAGCAGCGTAGCAACAGGCCAACTCCAGTACTTC
TRBD1,TRBJ2-7,.,TRBV6-1,CASSEQGASYEQYF,TGTGCCAGCAGTGAGCAGGGGGCCTCCTACGAGCAGTACTTC
.,TRBJ1-2,.,TRBV18,CASSPQGSSYGYTF,TGTGCCAGCTCACCCCAGGGTTCCTCATATGGCTACACCTTC
TRBD1,TRBJ2-7,.,TRBV5-4,CASSFQGAYEQYF,TGTGCCAGCAGCTTTCAGGGGGCCTACGAGCAGTACTTC
TRBD1,TRBJ1-1,once,TRBV20-1,CSASLDREAFF,TGCAGTGCCTCCCTGGACAGGGAAGCTTTCTTT
.,TRBJ1-1,.,TRBV9,CASSALLGTNTEAFF,TGTGCCAGCAGCGCCCTGTTGGGCACGAACACTGAAGCTTTCTTT
.,TRBJ1-6,.,TRBV4-1,CASSQGRASSYNSPLHF,TGCGCCAGCAGCCAAGGGCGGGCTAGCTCCTATAATTCACCCCTCCACTTT
TRBD2,TRBJ2-7,.,TRBV7-8,CASSLAIGTTLYEQYF,TGTGCCAGCAGCTTAGCGATCGGGACTACCCTCTACGAGCAGTACTTC
.,TRBJ1-1,once,TRBV7-2,CASSLTGFGTEAFF,TGTGCCAGCAGCCTGACGGGGTTCGGGACTGAAGCTTTCTTT
TRBD1,TRBJ2-3,.,TRBV30,CAWSRGTDTQYF,TGTGCCTGGAGCAGGGGGACAGATACGCAGTATTTT
.,TRBJ2-3,.,TRBV3-1/TRBV3-2,CASSQGTSTDTQYF,TGTGCCAGCAGCCAGGGGACTAGCACAGATACGCAGTATTTT
TRBD2,TRBJ2-3,.,TRBV20-1,CSASSLTSGVPSTDTQYF,TGCAGTGCTAGTTCGCTGACTAGCGGGGTGCCTAGCACAGATACGCAGTATTTT
.,TRBJ1-4,.,TRBV15,CATSKNRDLGLNEKLFF,TGTGCCACCAGCAAGAACAGAGATCTTGGGCTGAATGAAAAACTGTTTTTT